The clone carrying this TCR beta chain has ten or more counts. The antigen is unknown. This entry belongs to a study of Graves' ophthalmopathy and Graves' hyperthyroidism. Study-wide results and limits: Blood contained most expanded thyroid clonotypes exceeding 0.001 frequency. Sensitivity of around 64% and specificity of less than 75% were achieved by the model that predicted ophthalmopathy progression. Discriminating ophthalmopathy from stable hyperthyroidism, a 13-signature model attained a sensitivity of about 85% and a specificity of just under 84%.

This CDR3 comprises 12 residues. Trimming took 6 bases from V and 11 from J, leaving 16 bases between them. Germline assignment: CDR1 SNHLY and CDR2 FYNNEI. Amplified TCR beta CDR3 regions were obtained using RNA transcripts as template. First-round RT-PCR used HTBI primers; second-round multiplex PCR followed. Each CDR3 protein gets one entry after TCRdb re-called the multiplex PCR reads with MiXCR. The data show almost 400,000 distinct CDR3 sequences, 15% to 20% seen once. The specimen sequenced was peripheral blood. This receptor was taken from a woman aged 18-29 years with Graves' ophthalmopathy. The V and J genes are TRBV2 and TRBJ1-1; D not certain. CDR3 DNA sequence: TGTGCCAGCAGGCCAGACATGGTGCAGGCTTTCTTT. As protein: CASRPDMVQAFF.